Detailed here is one T cell receptor beta chain. Its target is unknown. The source of the sample is a study of human T cells and chemical hapten exposure. V dropped 2 bases and J dropped 6 bases, with 12 bases sitting between them. The CDR3 has 14 amino acids. Germline V gene lookup returns CDR1 SGHNT and CDR2 YYREEE (reference sequence). Time point meaning: pre-sensitization, week 0. Treatment indicated: therapeutic diphenylcyclopropenone sensitization with weekly scalp DPC. Regarding the study as a whole: Patch test score was positively correlated with the counts of PT1 expanded TCRs.

TCRdb independently ran MiXCR on the RACE reads; one entry per CDR3 protein. Of approximately 260,000 distinct CDR3 sequences in the sample, around 7.3% are singletons; the top ten hold more than 0.95%. This sample comprised whole blood, obtained in connection with sensitization to the hapten diphenylcyclopropenone (DPC). The V call is TRBV5-4, the J call TRBJ1-5; D gene uncertain. The clonotype originates from a man between 18 and 29 years old with alopecia areata. Some clones in this sample may be carry-over from other donors' samples. The CDR3 sequence: CASSLGPSAQPQHF. DNA for the CDR3: TGTGCCAGCAGCTTAGGACCATCGGCTCAGCCCCAGCATTTT.